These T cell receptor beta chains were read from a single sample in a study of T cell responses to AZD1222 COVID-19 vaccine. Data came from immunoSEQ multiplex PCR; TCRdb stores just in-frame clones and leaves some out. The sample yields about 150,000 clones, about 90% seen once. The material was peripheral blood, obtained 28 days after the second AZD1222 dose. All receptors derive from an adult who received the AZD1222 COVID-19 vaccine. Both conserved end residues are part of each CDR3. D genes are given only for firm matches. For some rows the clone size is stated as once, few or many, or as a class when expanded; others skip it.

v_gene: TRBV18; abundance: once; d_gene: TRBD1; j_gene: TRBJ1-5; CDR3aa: CASSPGQVINQPQHF; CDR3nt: TGTGCCAGCTCTCCGGGACAGGTAATCAATCAGCCCCAGCATTTT
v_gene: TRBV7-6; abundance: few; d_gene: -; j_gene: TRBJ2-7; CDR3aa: CASSLVGRDGEQYF; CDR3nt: TGTGCCAGCAGCTTAGTAGGTAGGGACGGCGAGCAGTACTTC
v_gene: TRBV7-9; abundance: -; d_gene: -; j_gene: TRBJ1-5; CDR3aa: CASSLGDYSNQPQHF; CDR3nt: TGTGCCAGCAGTTTGGGGGATTATAGCAATCAGCCCCAGCATTTT
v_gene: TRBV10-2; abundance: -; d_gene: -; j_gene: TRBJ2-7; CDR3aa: CASTYPGRQLVEQYF; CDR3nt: TGCGCCAGCACTTATCCGGGACGCCAGTTAGTCGAGCAGTACTTC
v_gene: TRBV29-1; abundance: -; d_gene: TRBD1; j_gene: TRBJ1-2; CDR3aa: CSVGQGSYGYTF; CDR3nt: TGCAGCGTCGGACAGGGGAGCTATGGCTACACCTTC
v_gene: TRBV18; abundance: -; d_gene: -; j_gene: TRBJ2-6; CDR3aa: CASSPSNSGANVLTF; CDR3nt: TGTGCCAGCTCACCCAGTAACTCTGGGGCCAACGTCCTGACTTTC
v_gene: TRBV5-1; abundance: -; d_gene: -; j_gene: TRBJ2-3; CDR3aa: CASSLGARAADTQYF; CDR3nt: TGCGCCAGCAGCTTGGGTGCCAGGGCGGCAGATACGCAGTATTTT
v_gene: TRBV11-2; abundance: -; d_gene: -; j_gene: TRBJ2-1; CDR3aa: CASSFQGRPRDEQFF; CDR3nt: TGTGCCAGCAGCTTTCAGGGGAGGCCTCGGGATGAGCAGTTCTTC
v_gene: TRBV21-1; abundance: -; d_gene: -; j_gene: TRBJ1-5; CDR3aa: CASSKVEDGASQPQHF; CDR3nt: TGTGCCAGCAGCAAAGTGGAGGACGGGGCCTCCCAGCCCCAGCATTTT
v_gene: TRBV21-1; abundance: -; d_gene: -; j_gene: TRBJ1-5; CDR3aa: CASSNSSGNQPQHF; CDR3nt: TGTGCCAGCAGCAATTCTTCCGGAAATCAGCCCCAGCATTTT
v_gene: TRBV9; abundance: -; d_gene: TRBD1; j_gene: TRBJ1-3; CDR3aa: CASSWGQGFGNTIYF; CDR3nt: TGTGCCAGCAGCTGGGGACAGGGTTTTGGAAACACCATATATTTT
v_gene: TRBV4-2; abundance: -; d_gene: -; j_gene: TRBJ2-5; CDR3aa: CASSQDRGGQETQYF; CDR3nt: TGTGCCAGCAGCCAAGATCGGGGAGGACAAGAGACCCAGTACTTC
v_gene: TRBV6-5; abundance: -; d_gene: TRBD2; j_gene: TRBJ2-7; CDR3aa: CASSYEGLVPAEQYF; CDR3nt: TGTGCCAGCTCCTATGAGGGACTAGTCCCCGCCGAGCAGTACTTC
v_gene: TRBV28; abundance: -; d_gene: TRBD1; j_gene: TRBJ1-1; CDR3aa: CASSWDRGAFF; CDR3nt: TGTGCCAGCAGTTGGGACAGGGGAGCTTTCTTT
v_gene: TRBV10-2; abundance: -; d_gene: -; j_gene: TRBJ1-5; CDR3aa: CASGGGSQPQHF; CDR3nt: TGCGCCAGTGGCGGGGGCAGTCAGCCCCAGCATTTT
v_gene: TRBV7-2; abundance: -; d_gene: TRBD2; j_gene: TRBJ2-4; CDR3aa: CASSLTSGGNIQYF; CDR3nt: TGTGCCAGCAGCTTAACTAGCGGGGGTAATATTCAGTACTTC
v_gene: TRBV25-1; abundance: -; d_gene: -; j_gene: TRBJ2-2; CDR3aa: CASSPYISSTGELFF; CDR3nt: TGTGCCAGCAGTCCGTACATCTCGTCCACCGGGGAGCTGTTTTTT
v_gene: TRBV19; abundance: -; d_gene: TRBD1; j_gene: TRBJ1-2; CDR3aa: CASSMTGGNYGYTF; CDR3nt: TGTGCCAGTAGTATGACAGGGGGCAACTATGGCTACACCTTC
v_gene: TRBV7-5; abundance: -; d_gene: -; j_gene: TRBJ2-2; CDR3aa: CARSAGTGELFF; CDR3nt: TGTGCCAGAAGCGCGGGGACCGGGGAGCTGTTTTTT
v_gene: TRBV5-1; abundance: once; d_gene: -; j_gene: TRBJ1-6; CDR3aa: CASSWLGLGVTNSPLHF; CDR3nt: TGCGCCAGCAGCTGGTTAGGACTCGGGGTCACTAATTCACCCCTCCACTTT
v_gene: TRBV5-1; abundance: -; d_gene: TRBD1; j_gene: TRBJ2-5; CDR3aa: CASSSGQGAGETQYF; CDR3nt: TGCGCCAGCAGCTCCGGACAGGGGGCAGGGGAGACCCAGTACTTC
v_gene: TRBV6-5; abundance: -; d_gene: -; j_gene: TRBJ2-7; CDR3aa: CASSYPGAGAYEQYF; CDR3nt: TGTGCCAGCAGTTACCCGGGGGCAGGGGCTTACGAGCAGTACTTC
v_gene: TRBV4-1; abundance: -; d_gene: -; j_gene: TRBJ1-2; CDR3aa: CASSLNAGVNYGYTF; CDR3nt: TGCGCCAGCAGCCTAAATGCCGGGGTCAACTATGGCTACACCTTC
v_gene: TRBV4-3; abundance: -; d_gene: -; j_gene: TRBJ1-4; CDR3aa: CASSQDLRATNEKLFF; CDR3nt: TGCGCCAGCAGCCAAGATCTTCGAGCAACTAATGAAAAACTGTTTTTT
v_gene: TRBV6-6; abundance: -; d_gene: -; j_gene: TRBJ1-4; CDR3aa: CASTAAGGRGGEKLFF; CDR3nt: TGTGCCAGCACCGCCGCGGGCGGAAGGGGAGGAGAAAAACTGTTTTTT
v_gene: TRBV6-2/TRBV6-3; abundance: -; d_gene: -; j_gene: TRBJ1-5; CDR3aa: CASSYSSGQPQHF; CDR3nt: TGTGCCAGCAGTTACTCGAGCGGTCAGCCCCAGCATTTT
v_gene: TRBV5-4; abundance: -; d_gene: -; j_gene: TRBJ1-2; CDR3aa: CASSLSRASYGYTF; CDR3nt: TGTGCCAGCAGCTTGAGCCGGGCCTCCTATGGCTACACCTTC
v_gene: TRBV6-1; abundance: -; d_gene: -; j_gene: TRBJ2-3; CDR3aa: CASSEIGWADTQYF; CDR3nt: TGTGCCAGCAGTGAAATCGGGTGGGCCGATACGCAGTATTTT
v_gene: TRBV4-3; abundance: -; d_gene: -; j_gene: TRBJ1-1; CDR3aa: CASSRAGASEAFF; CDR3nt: TGCGCCAGCAGTAGGGCAGGGGCATCTGAAGCTTTCTTT
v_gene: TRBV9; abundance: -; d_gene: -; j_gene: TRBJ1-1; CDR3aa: CASSPTQGNTEAFF; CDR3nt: TGTGCCAGCAGCCCGACCCAGGGAAACACTGAAGCTTTCTTT
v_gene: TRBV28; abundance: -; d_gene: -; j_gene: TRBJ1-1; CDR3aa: CASSSSRTEAFF; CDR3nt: TGTGCCAGCAGTTCGTCTCGGACTGAAGCTTTCTTT
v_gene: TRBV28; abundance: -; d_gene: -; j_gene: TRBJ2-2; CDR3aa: CASSLLGLRNTGELFF; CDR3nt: TGTGCCAGCAGTTTATTGGGACTGAGGAACACCGGGGAGCTGTTTTTT
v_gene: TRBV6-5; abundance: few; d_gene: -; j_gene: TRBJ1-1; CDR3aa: CASGPRGDTEAFF; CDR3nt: TGTGCCAGCGGGCCCAGGGGAGACACTGAAGCTTTCTTT
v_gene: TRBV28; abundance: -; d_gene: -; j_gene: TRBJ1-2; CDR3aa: CASSFVIREWGYTF; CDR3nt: TGTGCCAGCAGTTTTGTTATCAGGGAATGGGGCTACACCTTC
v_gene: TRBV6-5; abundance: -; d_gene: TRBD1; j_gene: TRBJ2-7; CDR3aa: CASSYSGQGFYEQYF; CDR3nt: TGTGCCAGCAGTTACTCGGGACAGGGTTTCTACGAGCAGTACTTC
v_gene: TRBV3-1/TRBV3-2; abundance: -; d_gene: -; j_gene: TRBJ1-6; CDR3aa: CASSQGGSPLHF; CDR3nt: TGTGCCAGCAGCCAAGGCGGTTCACCCCTCCACTTT
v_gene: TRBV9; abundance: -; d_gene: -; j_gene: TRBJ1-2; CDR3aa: CASSPIVGGVYGYTF; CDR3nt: TGTGCCAGCAGCCCCATCGTCGGGGGGGTCTATGGCTACACCTTC
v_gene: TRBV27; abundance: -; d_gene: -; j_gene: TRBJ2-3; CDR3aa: CASTRSQKTDTQYF; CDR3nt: TGTGCCAGCACACGTTCACAGAAAACAGATACGCAGTATTTT
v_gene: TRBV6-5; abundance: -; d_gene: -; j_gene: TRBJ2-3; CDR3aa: CASSYVFDRDTQYF; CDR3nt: TGTGCCAGCAGTTACGTCTTCGACAGAGATACGCAGTATTTT
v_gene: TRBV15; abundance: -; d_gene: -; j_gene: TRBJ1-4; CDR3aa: CATSRGEKLFF; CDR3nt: TGTGCCACCAGCAGGGGGGAAAAACTGTTTTTT
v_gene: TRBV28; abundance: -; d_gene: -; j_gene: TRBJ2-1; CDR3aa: CASSMRNEQFF; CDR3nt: TGTGCCAGTTCGATGAGGAATGAGCAGTTCTTC
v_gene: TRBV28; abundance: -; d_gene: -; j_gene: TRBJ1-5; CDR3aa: CASRGTTNQPQHF; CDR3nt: TGTGCCAGCAGGGGGACCACCAATCAGCCCCAGCATTTT
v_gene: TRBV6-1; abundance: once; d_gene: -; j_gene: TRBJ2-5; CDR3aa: CASTGGGVETQYF; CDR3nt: TGTGCCAGCACAGGGGGAGGGGTCGAGACCCAGTACTTC